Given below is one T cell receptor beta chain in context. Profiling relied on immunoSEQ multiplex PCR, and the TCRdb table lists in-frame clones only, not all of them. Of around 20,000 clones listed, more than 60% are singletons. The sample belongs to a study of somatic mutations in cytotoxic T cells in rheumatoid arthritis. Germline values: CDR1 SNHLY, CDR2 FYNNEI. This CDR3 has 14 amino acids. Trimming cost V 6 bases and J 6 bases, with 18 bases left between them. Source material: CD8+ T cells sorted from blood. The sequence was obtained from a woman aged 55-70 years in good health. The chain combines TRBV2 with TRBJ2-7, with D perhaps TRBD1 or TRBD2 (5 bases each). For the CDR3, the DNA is TGTGCCAGCAGAGACAGCGGTCTTGTTTCCGAGCAGTACTTC. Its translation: CASRDSGLVSEQYF.